One and the same sample provided the 3 T cell receptor beta chains below, sequenced in a study of CD4 T cells in relation to SARS-CoV-2 and coronaviruses. Repertoires were generated with immunoSEQ multiplex PCR, while TCRdb's copy carries only in-frame clones and drops some. The sample carries 35,000 or so clones, more than 60% recorded once. Their cognate antigens are unknown. The sequenced sample was memory CD4+ T cells from PBMCs, cultured in vitro. The origin of the receptors is an adult with COVID-19.

This clone occurred once. The gene calls are TRBV7-8 and TRBJ2-5; TRBD2 matches at 7 bases. V lost 2 bases and J lost 7; bases outside the gene matches: 10. Per germline, CDR1 SGHVS and CDR2 FQNEAQ. The CDR3 sequence is 15 residues long. CDR3 loop: CASSLSWEGPGTQYF. CDR3 in DNA: TGTGCCAGCAGCTTATCGTGGGAGGGCCCCGGGACCCAGTACTTC. Full variable domain (remainder filled in from reference TRBV7-8 and TRBJ2-5): GAGVSQSPRYKVAKRGQDVALRCDPISGHVSLFWYQQALGQGPEFLTYFQNEAQLDKSGLPSDRFFAERPEGSVSTLKIQRTQQEDSAVYLCASSLSWEGPGTQYFGPGTRLLVL.

This clone has more than one count but fewer than ten. The chain couples TRBV27 to TRBJ2-2; 8 bases align to TRBD2. The CDR3 sequence is 17 residues long. The germline CDR1 and CDR2 sequences are MNHEY and SMNVEV (reference sequence). J gave up 6 bases and V 4 bases, and 13 bases lay outside the gene matches. DNA of the CDR3: TGTGCCAGCAGTTCTCTCCTCACCGGGAGGGCCTCCGGGGAGCTGTTTTTT. Amino acid sequence: CASSSLLTGRASGELFF.

This clone has only a few counts. This chain joins TRBV2 and TRBJ2-1; D gene uncertain. Germline V CDR1 and CDR2: SNHLY, FYNNEI. The CDR3 sequence is 11 residues long. Trimming stripped 7 bases from V and 10 bases from J, with 11 bases between. CDR3 residues: CASTRSGEQFF. The CDR3 nucleotides read TGTGCCAGCACCAGGTCTGGAGAGCAGTTCTTC. The variable domain in full, completed from reference TRBV2 and TRBJ2-1, reads EPEVTQTPSHQVTQMGQEVILRCVPISNHLYFYWYRQILGQKVEFLVSFYNNEISEKSEIFDDQFSVERPDGSNFTLKIRSTKLEDSAMYFCASTRSGEQFFGPGTRLTVL.